This T cell receptor (beta chain) was identified during a study of shared clonotypes between healthy human individuals. V was shortened by 2 bases and J by 8 bases, with 12 bases between the two germline ends. Germline V gives CDR1 SEHNR, CDR2 FQNEAQ (reference sequence). The CDR3 spans 14 residues. Whole-study findings and limits: The diversity represented, both genetic and in exposure history, was limited by few donors. Between a handful of donors, naive CD4 clonotypes were shared at a level of around 5.1%.

From CD4+ cells came CD45RA+ naive and CD45RA-negative memory subsets. Under the authors' procedure: ImmunoSEQ yielded junction-only sequences lacking quality scores, so filtering differed. The protocol was immunoSEQ multiplex PCR, while the TCRdb copy is restricted to in-frame clones and leaves out a portion. Clonal size and the V and J genes are those of that table, whereas D and trimming came from the DNA. The data contain 2.3 million or so clones, approximately 93% of them singletons. As concerns this clone: Its target is unknown.

The source material was naive CD4+ T cells from PBMCs. The subset denotes: CD45RA+ positively selected. The TCR was taken from a man between 18 and 35 years old in good health. Some clones in this sample may be carry-over from other donors' samples. The chain carries TRBV7-9 and TRBJ1-4; the D gene is possibly TRBD1 (6 bases). The CDR3 reads CASSLRGGQEKLFF. The CDR3 nucleotides read TGTGCCAGCAGCTTAAGGGGGGGACAAGAAAAACTGTTTTTT. The entire variable domain, with the rest obtained from reference TRBV7-9 and TRBJ1-4, is as follows: DTGVSQNPRHKITKRGQNVTFRCDPISEHNRLYWYRQTLGQGPEFLTYFQNEAQLEKSRLLSDRFSAERPKGSFSTLEIQRTEQGDSAMYLCASSLRGGQEKLFFGSGTQLSVL.